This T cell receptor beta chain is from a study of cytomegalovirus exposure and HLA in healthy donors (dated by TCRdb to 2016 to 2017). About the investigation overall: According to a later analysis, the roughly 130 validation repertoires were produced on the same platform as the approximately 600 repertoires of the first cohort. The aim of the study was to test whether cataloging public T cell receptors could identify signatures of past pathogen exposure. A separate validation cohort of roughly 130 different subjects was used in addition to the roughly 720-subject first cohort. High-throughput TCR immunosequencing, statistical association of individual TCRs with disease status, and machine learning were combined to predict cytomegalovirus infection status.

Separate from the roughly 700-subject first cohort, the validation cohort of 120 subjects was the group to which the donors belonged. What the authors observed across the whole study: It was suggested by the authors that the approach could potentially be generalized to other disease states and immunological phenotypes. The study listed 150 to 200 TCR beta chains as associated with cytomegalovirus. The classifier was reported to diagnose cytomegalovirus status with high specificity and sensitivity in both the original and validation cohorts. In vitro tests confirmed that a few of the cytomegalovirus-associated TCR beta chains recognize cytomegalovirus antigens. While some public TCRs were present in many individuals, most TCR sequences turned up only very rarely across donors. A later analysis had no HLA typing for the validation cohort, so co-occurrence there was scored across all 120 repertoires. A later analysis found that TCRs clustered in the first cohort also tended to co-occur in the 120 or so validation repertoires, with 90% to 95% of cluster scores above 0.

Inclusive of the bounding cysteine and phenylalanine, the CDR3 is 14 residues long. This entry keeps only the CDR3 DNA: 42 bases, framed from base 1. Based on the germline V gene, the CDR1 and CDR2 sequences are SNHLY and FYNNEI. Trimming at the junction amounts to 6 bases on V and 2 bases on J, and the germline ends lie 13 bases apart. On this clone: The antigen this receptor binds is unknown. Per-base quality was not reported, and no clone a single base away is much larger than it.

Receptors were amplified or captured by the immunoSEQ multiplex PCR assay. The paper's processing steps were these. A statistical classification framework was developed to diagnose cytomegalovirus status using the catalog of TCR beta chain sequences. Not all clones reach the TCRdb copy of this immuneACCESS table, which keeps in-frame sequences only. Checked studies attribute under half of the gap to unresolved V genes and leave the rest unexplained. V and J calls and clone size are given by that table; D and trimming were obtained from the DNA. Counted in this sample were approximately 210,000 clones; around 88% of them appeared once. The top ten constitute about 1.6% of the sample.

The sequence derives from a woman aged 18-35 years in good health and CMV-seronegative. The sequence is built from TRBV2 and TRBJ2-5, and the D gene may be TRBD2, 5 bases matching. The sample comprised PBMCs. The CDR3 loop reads CASRRVGTQETQYF. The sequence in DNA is TGTGCCAGCAGGCGGGTGGGCACTCAAGAGACCCAGTACTTC.